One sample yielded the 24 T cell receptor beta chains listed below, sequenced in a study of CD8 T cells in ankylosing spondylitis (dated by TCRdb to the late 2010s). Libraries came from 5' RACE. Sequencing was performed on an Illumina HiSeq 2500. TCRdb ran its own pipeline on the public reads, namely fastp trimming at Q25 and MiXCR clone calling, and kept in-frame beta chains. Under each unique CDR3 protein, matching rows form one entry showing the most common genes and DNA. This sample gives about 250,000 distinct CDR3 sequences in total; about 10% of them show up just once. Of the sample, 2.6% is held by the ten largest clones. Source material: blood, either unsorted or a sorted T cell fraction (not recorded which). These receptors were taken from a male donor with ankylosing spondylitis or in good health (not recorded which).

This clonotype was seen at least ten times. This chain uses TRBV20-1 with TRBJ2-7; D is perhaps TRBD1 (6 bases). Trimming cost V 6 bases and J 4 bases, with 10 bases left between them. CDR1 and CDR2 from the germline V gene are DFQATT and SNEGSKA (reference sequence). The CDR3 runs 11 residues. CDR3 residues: CSANTGYEQYF. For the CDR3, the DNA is TGCAGTGCGAACACAGGGTACGAGCAGTACTTC.

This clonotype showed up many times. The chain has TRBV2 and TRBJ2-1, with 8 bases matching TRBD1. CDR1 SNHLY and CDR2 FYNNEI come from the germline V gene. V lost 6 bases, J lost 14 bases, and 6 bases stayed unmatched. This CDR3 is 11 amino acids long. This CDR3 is CASSPRQGKFF. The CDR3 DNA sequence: TGTGCCAGCAGCCCTAGACAGGGGAAGTTCTTC.

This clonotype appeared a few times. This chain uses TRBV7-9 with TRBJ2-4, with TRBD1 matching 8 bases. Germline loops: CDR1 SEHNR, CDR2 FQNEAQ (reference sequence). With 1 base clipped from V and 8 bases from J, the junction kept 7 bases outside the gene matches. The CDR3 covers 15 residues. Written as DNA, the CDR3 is TGTGCCAGCAGCTTAGGCCCAGGGGGCCGATACATTCAGTACTTC. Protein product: CASSLGPGGRYIQYF.

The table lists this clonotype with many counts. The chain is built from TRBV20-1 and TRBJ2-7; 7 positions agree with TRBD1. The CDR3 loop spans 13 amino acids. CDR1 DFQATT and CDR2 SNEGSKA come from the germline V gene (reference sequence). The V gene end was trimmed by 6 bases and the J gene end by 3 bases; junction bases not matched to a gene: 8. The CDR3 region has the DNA TGCAGTGCCGAAGGGGGCCTAGGCTACGAGCAGTACTTC. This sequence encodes CSAEGGLGYEQYF.

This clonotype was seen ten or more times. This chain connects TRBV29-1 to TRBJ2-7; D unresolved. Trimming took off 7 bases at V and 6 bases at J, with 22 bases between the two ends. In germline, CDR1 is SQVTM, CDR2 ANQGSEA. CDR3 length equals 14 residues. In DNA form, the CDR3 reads TGCAGCGCTACCCCTGGGGTGATCGTAGGCGAGCAGTACTTC. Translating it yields CSATPGVIVGEQYF.

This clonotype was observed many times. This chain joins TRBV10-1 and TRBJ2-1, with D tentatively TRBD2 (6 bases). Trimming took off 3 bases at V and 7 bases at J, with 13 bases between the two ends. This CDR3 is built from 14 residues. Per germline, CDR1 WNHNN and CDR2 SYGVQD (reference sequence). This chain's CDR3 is CASSEAGLGNEQFF. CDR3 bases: TGCGCCAGCAGTGAAGCGGGTCTGGGGAATGAGCAGTTCTTC.

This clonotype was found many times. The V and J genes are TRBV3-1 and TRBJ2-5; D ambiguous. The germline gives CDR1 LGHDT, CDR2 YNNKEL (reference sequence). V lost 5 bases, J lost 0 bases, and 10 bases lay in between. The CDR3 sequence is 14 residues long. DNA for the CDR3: TGTGCCAGCAGCGCTTTTGCGGACCAAGAGACCCAGTACTTC. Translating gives CASSAFADQETQYF.

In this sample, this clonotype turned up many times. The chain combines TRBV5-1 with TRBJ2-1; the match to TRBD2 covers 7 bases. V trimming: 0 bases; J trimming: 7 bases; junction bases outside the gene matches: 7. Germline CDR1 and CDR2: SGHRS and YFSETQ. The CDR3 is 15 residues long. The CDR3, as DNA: TGCGCCAGCAGCTTGGTAGGGACTAAAGGGAATGAGCAGTTCTTC. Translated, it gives CASSLVGTKGNEQFF.

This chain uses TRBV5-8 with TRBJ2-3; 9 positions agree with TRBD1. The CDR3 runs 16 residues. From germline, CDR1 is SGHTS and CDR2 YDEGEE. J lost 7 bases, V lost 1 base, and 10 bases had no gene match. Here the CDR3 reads CASSLSGLDRGNTQYF. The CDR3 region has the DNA TGTGCCAGCAGCTTGTCAGGGCTCGACAGGGGGAATACGCAGTATTTT.

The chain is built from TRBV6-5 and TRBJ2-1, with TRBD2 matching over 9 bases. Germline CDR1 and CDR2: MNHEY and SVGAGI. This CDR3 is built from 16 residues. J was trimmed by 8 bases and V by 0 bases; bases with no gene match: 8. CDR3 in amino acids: CASSYSPGRGGDEQFF. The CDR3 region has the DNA TGTGCCAGCAGTTACTCTCCGGGGCGGGGGGGCGATGAGCAGTTCTTC.

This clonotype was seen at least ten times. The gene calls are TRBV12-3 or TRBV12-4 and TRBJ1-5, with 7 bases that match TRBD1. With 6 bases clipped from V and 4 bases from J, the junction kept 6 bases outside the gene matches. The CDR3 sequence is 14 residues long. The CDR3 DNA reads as TGTGCCAGCAGGCAAACAGGGGTAAATCAGCCCCAGCATTTT. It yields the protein CASRQTGVNQPQHF.

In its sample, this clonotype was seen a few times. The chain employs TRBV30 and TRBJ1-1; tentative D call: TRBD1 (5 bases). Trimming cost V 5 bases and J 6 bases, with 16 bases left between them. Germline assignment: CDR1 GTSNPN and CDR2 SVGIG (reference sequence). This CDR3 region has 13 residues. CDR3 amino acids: CAWARGVYAEAFF. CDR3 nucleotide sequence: TGTGCCTGGGCCAGAGGGGTTTATGCTGAAGCTTTCTTT.

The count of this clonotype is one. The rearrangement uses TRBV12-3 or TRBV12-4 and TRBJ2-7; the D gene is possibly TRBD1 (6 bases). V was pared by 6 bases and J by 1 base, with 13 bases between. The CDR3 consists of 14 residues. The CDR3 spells CASRTPGVSYEQYF. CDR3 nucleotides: TGTGCCAGCAGGACTCCAGGGGTTTCCTACGAGCAGTACTTC.

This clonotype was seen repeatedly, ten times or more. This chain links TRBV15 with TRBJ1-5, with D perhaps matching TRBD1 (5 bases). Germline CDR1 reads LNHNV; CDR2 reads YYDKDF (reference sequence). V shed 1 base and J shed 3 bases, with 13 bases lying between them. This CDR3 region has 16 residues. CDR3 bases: TGTGCCACCAGCAGAGCCGGCAGTGGGGCCAATCAGCCCCAGCATTTT. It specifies CATSRAGSGANQPQHF.

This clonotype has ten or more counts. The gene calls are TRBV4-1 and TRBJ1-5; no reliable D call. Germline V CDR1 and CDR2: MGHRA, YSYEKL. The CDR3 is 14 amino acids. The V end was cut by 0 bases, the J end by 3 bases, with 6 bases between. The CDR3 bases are TGCGCCAGCAGCCAAGATGACAACAATCAGCCCCAGCATTTT. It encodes CASSQDDNNQPQHF.

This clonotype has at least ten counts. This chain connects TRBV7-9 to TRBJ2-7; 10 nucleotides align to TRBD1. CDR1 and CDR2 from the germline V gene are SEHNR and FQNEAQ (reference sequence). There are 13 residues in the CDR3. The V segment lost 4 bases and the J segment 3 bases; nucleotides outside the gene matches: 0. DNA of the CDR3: TGTGCCAGCAGCTGGACAGGGGGCTACGAGCAGTACTTC. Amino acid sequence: CASSWTGGYEQYF.

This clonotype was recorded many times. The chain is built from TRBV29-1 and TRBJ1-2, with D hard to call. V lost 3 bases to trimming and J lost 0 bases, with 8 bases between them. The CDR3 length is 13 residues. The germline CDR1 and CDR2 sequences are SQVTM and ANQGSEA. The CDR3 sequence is CSVEGGSNYGYTF. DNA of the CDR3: TGCAGCGTTGAGGGCGGTTCTAACTATGGCTACACCTTC.

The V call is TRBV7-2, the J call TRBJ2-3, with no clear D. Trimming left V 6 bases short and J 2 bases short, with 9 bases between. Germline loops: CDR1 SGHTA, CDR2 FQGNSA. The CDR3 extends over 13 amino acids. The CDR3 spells CASRHPYTDTQYF. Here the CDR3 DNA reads TGTGCCAGCAGACACCCCTACACAGATACGCAGTATTTT. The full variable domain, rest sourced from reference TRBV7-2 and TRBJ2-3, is GAGVSQSPSNKVTEKGKDVELRCDPISGHTALYWYRQSLGQGLEFLIYFQGNSAPDKSGLPSDRFSAERTGGSVSTLTIQRTQQEDSAVYLCASRHPYTDTQYFGPGTRLTVL.

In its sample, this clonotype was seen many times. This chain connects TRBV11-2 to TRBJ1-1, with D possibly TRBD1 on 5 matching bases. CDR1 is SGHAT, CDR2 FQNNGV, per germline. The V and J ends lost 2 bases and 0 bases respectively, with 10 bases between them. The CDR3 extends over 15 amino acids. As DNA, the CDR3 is TGTGCCAGCAGCTTAAGAGGGGCCATGAACACTGAAGCTTTCTTT. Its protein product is CASSLRGAMNTEAFF.

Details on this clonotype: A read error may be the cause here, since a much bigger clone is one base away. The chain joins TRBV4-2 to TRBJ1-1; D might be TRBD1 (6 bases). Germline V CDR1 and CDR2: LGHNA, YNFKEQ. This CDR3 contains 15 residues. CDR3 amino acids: CTSSQRGQRNTEAFF. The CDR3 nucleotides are TGTACCAGCAGCCAACGGGGACAACGAAACACTGAAGCTTTCTTT.

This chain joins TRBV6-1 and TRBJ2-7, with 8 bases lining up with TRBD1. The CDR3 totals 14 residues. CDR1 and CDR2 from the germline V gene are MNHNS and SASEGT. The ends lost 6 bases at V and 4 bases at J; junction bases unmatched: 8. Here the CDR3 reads CASRKAGTGYEQYF. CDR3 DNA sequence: TGTGCCAGCAGGAAAGCCGGGACAGGATACGAGCAGTACTTC.

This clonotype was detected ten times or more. The CDR3 region is CSAPTGGTEAFF. In DNA, the CDR3 is TGCAGTGCACCTACAGGGGGCACTGAAGCTTTCTTT. The chain combines TRBV20-1 with TRBJ1-1, with 8 bases lining up with TRBD1. CDR1 DFQATT and CDR2 SNEGSKA come from the germline V gene (reference sequence). J lost 4 bases, V lost 6 bases, and 4 bases had no gene match. CDR3 length equals 12 residues.

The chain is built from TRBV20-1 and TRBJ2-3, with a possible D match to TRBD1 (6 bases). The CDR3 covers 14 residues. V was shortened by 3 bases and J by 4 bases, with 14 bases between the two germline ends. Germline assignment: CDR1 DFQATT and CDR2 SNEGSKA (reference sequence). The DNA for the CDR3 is TGCAGTGCTAGTGGCGGACAGAGGGCAGATACGCAGTATTTT. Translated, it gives CSASGGQRADTQYF.

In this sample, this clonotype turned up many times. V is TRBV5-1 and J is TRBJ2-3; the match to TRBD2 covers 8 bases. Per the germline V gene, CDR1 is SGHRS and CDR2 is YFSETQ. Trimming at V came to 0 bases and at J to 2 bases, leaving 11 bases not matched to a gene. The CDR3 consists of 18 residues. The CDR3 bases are TGCGCCAGCAGCTTGGCCTTTGAGGTAGCGGGGTACACAGATACGCAGTATTTT. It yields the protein CASSLAFEVAGYTDTQYF.